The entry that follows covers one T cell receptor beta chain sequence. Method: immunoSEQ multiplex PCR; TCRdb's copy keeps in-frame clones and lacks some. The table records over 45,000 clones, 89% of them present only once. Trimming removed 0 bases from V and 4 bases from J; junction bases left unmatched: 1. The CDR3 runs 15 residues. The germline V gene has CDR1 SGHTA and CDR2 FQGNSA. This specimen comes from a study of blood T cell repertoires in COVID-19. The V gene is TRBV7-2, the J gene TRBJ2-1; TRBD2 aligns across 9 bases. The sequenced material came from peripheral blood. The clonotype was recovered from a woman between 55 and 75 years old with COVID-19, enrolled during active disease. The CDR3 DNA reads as TGTGCCAGCAGCTTAGCCAGCGGGGGGTACAATGAGCAGTTCTTC. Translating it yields CASSLASGGYNEQFF.